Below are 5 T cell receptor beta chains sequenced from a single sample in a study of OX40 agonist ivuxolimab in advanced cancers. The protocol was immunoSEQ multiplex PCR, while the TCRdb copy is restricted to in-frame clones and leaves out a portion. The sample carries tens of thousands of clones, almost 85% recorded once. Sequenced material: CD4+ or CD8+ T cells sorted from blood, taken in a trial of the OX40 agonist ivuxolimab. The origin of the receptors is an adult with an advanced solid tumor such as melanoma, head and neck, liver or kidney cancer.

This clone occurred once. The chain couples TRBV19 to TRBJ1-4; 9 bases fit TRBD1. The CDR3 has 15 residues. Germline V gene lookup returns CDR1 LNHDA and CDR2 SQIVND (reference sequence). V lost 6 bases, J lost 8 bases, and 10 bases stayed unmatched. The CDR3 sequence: CASRPETGTGEKLFF. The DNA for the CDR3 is TGTGCCAGTAGACCAGAAACCGGGACAGGGGAAAAACTGTTTTTT.

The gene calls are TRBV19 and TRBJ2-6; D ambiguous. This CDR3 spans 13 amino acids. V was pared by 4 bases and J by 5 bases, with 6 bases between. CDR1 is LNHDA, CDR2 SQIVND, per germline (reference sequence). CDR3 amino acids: CASSSRRANVLTF. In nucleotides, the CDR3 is TGTGCCAGTAGTAGTCGTCGGGCCAACGTCCTGACTTTC.

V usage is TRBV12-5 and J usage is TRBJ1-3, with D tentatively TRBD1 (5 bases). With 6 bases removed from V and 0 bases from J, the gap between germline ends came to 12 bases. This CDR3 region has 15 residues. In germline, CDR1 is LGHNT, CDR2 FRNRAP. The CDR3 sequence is CASGSQESSGNTIYF. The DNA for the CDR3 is TGTGCTAGTGGCTCACAGGAAAGCTCTGGAAACACCATATATTTT.

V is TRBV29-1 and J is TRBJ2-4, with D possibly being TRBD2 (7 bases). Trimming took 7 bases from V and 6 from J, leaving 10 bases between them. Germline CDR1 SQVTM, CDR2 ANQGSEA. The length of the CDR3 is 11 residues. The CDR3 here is CSGEGGNIQYF. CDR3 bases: TGCAGCGGGGAGGGGGGAAACATTCAGTACTTC.

CDR3 bases: TGTGCCAGCAGTCCTAGCGGGAGTGGCTACAATGAGCAGTTCTTC. Amino acids: CASSPSGSGYNEQFF. The chain joins TRBV28 to TRBJ2-1; 10 bases align to TRBD2. This CDR3 is 15 amino acids long. Germline trimming cut 5 bases from V and 3 bases from J; bases unmatched to any gene: 4. Germline V gene sequence: CDR1 MDHEN, CDR2 SYDVKM.